Presented here are 3 T cell receptor beta chains from one specimen sequenced in a study of T cell repertoires in aging, cancer and after chemotherapy. TRB rearrangements spanning V, D and J were amplified using mixed TRB-A/B primers. TCRdb itself ran the multiplex PCR reads through MiXCR, one entry per CDR3 protein. Of fewer than 2,000 distinct CDR3 sequences listed, approximately 61% are singletons. Amplification of TCR beta used genomic DNA extracted from peripheral blood. The sequencing input was blood. All receptors derive from a human donor with a blood cancer.

The CDR3 reads CRVRASGMGEQFF. CDR3 in DNA: TGCAGGGTTCGGGCTAGCGGGATGGGGGAGCAGTTCTTC. The chain is built from TRBV29-1 and TRBJ2-1; 9 positions match TRBD2. The CDR3 is made up of 13 amino acids. Germline CDR1 reads SQVTM; CDR2 reads ANQGSEA.

The chain links TRBV28 to TRBJ1-1; D unresolved. Germline V gene sequence: CDR1 MDHEN, CDR2 SYDVKM. V was trimmed by 6 bases and J by 1 base, leaving 9 bases between them. This CDR3 comprises 13 residues. The CDR3 DNA reads as TGTGCCAGCAGCCAGATGAGGAACACTGAAGCTTTCTTT. Encoded protein: CASSQMRNTEAFF.

The chain employs TRBV6-6 and TRBJ1-1, with TRBD1 as a possible D gene (5 bases). CDR3 length: 11 amino acids. From germline, CDR1 is MNHNY and CDR2 SVGAGI (reference sequence). V was clipped by 5 bases and J by 10 bases, with 11 bases between them. Here the CDR3 reads CASSSQGGAFF. The CDR3 DNA sequence: TGTGCCAGCAGTAGTCAGGGAGGAGCTTTCTTT.